This T cell receptor (beta chain) was identified during a study of OX40 agonist ivuxolimab in advanced cancers. Study-wide context: Among those enrolled, mean age was about 60 years (range about 23 to 85) and 82.7% were male. General study findings and limits: Normalized T-cell clonal expansion was also low in some nonresponders.

Germline lookup yields CDR1 SNHLY and CDR2 FYNNEI. Trimming at V came to 4 bases and at J to 3 bases, leaving 9 bases not matched to a gene. There are 17 residues in the CDR3. Points on this clone: Its target is not known.

Systemic immunosuppression or autoimmune disease history was grounds to exclude patients. Here immunoSEQ multiplex PCR was the method, and the copy in TCRdb shows in-frame clones only, minus some. The sample has about 12,000 clones; 69% are singletons. The source material was CD4+ or CD8+ T cells sorted from blood, sampled in a trial of the OX40 agonist ivuxolimab. The rearrangement links TRBV2 to TRBJ2-6; 7 positions match TRBD1. This receptor was identified in an adult with an advanced solid tumor such as melanoma, head and neck, liver or kidney cancer. CDR3 in DNA: TGTGCCAGCAGTGGACAGGGCCTGTTGGATGGGGCCAACGTCCTGACTTTC. Translating gives CASSGQGLLDGANVLTF.